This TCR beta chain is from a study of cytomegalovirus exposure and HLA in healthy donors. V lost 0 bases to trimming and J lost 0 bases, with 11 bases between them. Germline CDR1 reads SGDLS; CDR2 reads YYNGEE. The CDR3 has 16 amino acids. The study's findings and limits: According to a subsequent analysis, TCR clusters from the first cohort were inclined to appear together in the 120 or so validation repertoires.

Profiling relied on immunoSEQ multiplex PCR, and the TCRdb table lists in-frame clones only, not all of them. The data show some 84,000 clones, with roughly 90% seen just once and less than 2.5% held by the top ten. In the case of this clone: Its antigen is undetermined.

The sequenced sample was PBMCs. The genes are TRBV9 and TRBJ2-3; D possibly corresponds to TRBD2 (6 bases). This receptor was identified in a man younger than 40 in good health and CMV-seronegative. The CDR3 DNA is TGTGCCAGCAGCGTAGTTGCAGGGACTAGCACAGATACGCAGTATTTT. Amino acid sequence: CASSVVAGTSTDTQYF.